This entry describes one TCR beta chain. Its specificity is unknown. This record belongs to a study of T cell repertoires in cytomegalovirus infection. From the reads, TCRdb called clonotypes with MiXCR, one entry per CDR3 protein. The sample carries hundreds of thousands of distinct CDR3 sequences, roughly a third recorded once. The TCR was taken from a human donor in good health (CMV status not recorded). Some clones in this sample may be carry-over from other donors' samples. Source: cultured PBMCs, taken from culture after CMV antigen stimulation.

CDR3 amino acids: CAARGFSGGLYNEQFF. The CDR3, as DNA: TGTGCCGCCCGGGGCTTTAGCGGCGGGCTTTACAATGAGCAGTTCTTC. This rearrangement joins TRBV6-2 or TRBV6-3 to TRBJ2-1, with D possibly TRBD2 on 6 matching bases. The germline gives CDR1 MNHEY, CDR2 SVGEGT. Trimming took off 11 bases at V and 4 bases at J, with 24 bases between the two ends. This CDR3 has 16 amino acids.